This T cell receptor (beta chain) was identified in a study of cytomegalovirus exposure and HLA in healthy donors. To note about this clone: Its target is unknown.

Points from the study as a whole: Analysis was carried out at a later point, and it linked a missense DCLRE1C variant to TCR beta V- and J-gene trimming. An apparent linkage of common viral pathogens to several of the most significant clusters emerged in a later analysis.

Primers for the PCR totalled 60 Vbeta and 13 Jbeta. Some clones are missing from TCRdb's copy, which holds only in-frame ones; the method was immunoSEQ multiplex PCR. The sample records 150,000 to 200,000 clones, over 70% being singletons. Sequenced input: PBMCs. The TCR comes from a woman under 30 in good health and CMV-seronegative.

Written as DNA, the CDR3 is TGTGCCAGCAGTTTACGGACTAGCGGGGGTGGGAGCTCCTACGAGCAGTACTTC. Translation gives CASSLRTSGGGSSYEQYF. This chain links TRBV27 with TRBJ2-7; 13 bases are a match to TRBD2. The CDR3 contains 18 residues. V lost 2 bases, J lost 0 bases, and 7 bases stayed unmatched. Germline V gene sequence: CDR1 MNHEY, CDR2 SMNVEV (reference sequence).